This T cell receptor (beta chain) was captured in a study of CD8+ T cells in alopecia areata. Study-wide results and limits: On tofacitinib, scalp and blood still held many of the expanded lesional clones.

About this clone itself: The antigen remains undetermined.

cDNA reverse transcribed from extracted RNA served as the sequencing template. The table came from immunoSEQ multiplex PCR; TCRdb's copy has only in-frame clones and leaves some out. The sample holds approximately 140,000 clones, around four fifths seen once. Treatment here: oral pan-JAK inhibitor, 5-10 mg twice daily. Sampling of alopecia areata patients yielded lesional scalp punch biopsies as well as peripheral blood. Sample: CD8+ T cells sorted from blood, taken at week 4, from a patient treated with tofacitinib. The sequence was collected from a human donor with alopecia areata.

CDR3 nucleotides: TGTGCCAGCAGCGGATTCACCCCATTAAGGTCCCCCTACGAGCAGTACTTC. It encodes CASSGFTPLRSPYEQYF. This chain links TRBV5-6 with TRBJ2-7; D unresolved. The ends were cut back, 4 bases at V and 2 bases at J, with 22 bases in the middle. Per the germline V gene, CDR1 is SGHDT and CDR2 is YYEEEE. The CDR3 loop spans 17 amino acids.